Sequencing of this T cell receptor (beta chain) was carried out in a study of blood T cell repertoires in COVID-19. Background on the study: PBMCs, B-cell-depleted T cells, or T cells provided the cDNA or gDNA that made up the material.

Grouping used clinical history reported by participants in a survey and questionnaire. Germline CDR1 reads SEHNR; CDR2 reads FQNEAQ (reference sequence). The CDR3 is made up of 17 amino acids. The germline V and J ends were trimmed by 3 bases and 0 bases, with 18 bases remaining between them. Sequencing used immunoSEQ multiplex PCR; TCRdb keeps in-frame clones, though not all of them. The sample lists about 200,000 clones, approximately 90% seen once, with less than 1.5% in the top ten. The rearrangement uses TRBV7-9 and TRBJ2-7, with D possibly matching TRBD1 (5 bases). The TCR was taken from a man younger than 45 who had recovered from COVID-19. What was sequenced was PBMCs or T cells enriched from blood (not recorded which). CDR3: CASSFGDSTFSSYEQYF. In DNA form, the CDR3 reads TGTGCCAGCAGCTTTGGAGACAGTACCTTTAGCTCCTACGAGCAGTACTTC.